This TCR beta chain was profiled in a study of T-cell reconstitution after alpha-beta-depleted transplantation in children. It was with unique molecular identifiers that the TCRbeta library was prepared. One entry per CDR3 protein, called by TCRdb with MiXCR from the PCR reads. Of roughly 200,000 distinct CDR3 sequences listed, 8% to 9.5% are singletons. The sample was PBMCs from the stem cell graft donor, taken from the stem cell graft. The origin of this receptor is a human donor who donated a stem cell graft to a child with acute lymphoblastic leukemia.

DNA for the CDR3: TGTGCCACCAGCAGAGCGGGCCAAGAGACCCAGTACTTC. This encodes CATSRAGQETQYF. V is TRBV15 and J is TRBJ2-5, with D unclear. The CDR3 has 13 residues. V dropped 1 base and J dropped 1 base, with 4 bases sitting between them. Looked up from germline, CDR1 is LNHNV and CDR2 is YYDKDF (reference sequence).